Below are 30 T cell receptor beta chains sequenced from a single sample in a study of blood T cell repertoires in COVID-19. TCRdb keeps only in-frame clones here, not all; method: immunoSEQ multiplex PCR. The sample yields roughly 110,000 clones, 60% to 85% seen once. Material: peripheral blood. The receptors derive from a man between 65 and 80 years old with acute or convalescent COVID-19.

The CDR3 sequence: CASSLGTGHDEQFF. CDR3 nucleotide sequence: TGCGCCAGCAGCTTGGGGACAGGGCACGATGAGCAGTTCTTC. This rearrangement joins TRBV5-1 to TRBJ2-1, with 8 bases lining up with TRBD1. Per germline, CDR1 SGHRS and CDR2 YFSETQ. The trim removed 0 bases at V and 8 bases at J, leaving 4 bases unmatched. The CDR3 runs 14 residues. The full variable domain, completed using reference TRBV5-1 and TRBJ2-1, is KAGVTQTPRYLIKTRGQQVTLSCSPISGHRSVSWYQQTPGQGLQFLFEYFSETQRNKGNFPGRFSGRQFSNSRSEMNVSTLELGDSALYLCASSLGTGHDEQFFGPGTRLTVL.

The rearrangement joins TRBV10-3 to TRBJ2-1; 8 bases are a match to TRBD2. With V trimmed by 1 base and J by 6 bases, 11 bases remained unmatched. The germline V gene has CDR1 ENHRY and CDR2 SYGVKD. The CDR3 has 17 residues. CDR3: CAISEYKGIGTSNEQFF. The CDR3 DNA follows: TGTGCCATCAGTGAGTACAAGGGGATAGGGACTAGCAATGAGCAGTTCTTC.

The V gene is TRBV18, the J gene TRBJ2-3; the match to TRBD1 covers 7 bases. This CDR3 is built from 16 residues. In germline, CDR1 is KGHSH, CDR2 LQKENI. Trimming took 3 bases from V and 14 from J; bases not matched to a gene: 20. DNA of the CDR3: TGTGCCAGCTCACCGCTACCGGGACAGCTAGGGTCCGACTGGTATTTT. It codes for CASSPLPGQLGSDWYF. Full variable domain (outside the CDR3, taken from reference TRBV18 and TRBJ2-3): NAGVMQNPRHLVRRRGQEARLRCSPMKGHSHVYWYRQLPEEGLKFMVYLQKENIIDESGMPKERFSAEFPKEGPSILRIQQVVRGDSAAYFCASSPLPGQLGSDWYFGPGTRLTVL.

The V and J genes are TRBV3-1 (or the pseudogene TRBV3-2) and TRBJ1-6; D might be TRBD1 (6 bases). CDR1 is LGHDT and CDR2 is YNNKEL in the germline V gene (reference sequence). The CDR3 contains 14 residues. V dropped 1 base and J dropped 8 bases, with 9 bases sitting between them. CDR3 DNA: TGTGCCAGCAGCCAAGGGGACATTGATTCACCCCTCCACTTT. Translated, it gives CASSQGDIDSPLHF.

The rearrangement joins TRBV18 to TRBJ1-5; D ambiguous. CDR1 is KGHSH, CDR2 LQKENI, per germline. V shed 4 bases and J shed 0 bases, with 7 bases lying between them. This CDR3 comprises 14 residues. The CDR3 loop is CASSQGDSNQPQHF. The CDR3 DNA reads TGTGCCAGCTCACAGGGAGATAGCAATCAGCCCCAGCATTTT.

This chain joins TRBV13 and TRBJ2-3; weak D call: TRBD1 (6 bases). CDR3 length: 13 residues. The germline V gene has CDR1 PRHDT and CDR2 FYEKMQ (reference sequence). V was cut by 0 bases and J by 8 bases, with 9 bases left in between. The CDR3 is CASSLGGRGTQYF. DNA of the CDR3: TGTGCCAGCAGCTTAGGAGGCAGGGGTACGCAGTATTTT. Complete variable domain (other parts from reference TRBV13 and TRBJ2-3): AAGVIQSPRHLIKEKRETATLKCYPIPRHDTVYWYQQGPGQDPQFLISFYEKMQSDKGSIPDRFSAQQFSDYHSELNMSSLELGDSALYFCASSLGGRGTQYFGPGTRLTVL.

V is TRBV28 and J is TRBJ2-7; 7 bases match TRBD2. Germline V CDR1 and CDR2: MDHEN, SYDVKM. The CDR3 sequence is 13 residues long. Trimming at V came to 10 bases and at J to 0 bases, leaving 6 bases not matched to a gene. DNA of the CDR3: TGTGCCATCAGGGAGGGGACCTCCTACGAGCAGTACTTC. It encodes CAIREGTSYEQYF.

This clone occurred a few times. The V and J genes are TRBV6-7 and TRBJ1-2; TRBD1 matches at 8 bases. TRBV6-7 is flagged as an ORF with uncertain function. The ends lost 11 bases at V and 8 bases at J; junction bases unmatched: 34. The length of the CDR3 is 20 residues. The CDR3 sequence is CAFSRDRGGAPRHSPEGYTF. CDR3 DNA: TGTGCCTTCAGCCGCGACAGGGGTGGCGCCCCCCGACACTCGCCGGAAGGCTACACCTTC.

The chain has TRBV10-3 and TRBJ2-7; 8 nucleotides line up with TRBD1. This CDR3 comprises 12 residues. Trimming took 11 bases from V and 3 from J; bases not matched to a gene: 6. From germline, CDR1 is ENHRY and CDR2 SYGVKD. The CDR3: CASGTGDYEQYF. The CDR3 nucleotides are TGTGCCTCAGGGACAGGAGACTACGAGCAGTACTTC.

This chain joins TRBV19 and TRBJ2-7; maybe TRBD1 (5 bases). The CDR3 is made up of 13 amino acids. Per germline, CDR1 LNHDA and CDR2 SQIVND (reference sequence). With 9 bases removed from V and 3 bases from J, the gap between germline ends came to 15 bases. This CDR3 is CASSGASGYEQYF. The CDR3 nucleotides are TGTGCCAGCTCTGGGGCTTCCGGCTACGAGCAGTACTTC.

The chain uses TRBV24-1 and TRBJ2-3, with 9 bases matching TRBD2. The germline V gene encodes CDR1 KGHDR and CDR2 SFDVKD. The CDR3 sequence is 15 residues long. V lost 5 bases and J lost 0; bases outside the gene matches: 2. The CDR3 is CATSASGVSTDTQYF. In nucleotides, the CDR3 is TGTGCCACCAGTGCTAGCGGGGTGAGCACAGATACGCAGTATTTT.

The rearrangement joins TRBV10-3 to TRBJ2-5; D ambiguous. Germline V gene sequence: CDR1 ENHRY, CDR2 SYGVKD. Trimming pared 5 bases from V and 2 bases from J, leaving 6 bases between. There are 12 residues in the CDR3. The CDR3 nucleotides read TGTGCCATCAGTCCCGGTCAAGAGACCCAGTACTTC. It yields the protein CAISPGQETQYF.

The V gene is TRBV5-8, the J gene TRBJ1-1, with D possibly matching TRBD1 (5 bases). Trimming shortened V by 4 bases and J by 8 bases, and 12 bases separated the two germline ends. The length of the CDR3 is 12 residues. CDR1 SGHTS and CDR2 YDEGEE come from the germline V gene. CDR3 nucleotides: TGTGCCAGCAGCCTGGGGCCGTTCGAAGCTTTCTTT. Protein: CASSLGPFEAFF.

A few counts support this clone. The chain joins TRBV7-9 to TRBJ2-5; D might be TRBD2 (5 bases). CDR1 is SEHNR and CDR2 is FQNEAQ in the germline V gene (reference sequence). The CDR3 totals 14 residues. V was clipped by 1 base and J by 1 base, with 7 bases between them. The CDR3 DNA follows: TGTGCCAGCAGCTTAGTTAGCGCCCAAGAGACCCAGTACTTC. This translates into CASSLVSAQETQYF.

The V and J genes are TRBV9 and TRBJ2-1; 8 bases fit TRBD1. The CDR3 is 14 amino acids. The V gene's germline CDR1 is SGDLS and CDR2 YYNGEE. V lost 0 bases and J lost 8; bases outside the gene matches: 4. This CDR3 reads CASSVADRVYEQFF. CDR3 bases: TGTGCCAGCAGCGTAGCGGACAGGGTCTATGAGCAGTTCTTC.

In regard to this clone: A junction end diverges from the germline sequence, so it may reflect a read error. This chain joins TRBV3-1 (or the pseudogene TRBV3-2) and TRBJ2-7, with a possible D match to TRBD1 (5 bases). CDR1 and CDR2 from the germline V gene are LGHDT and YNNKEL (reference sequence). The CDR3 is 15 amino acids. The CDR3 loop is CASRQANRHSYEQYF. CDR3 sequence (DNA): TGTGCCAGCAGACAAGCTAACAGGCACTCCTACGAGCAGTACTTC.

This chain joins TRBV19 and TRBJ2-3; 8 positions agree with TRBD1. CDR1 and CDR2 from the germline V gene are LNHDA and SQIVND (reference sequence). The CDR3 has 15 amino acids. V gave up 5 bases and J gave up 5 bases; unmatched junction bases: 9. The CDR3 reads CASSAQGGGGDTQYF. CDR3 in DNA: TGTGCCAGTAGTGCACAGGGGGGTGGGGGAGATACGCAGTATTTT.

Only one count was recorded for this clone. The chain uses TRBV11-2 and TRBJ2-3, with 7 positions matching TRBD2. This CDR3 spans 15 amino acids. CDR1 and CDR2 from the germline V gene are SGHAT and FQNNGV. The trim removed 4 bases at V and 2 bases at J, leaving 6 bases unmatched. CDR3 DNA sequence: TGTGCCAGCAGCTGGGGTCGGGGGGACACAGATACGCAGTATTTT. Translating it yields CASSWGRGDTDTQYF.

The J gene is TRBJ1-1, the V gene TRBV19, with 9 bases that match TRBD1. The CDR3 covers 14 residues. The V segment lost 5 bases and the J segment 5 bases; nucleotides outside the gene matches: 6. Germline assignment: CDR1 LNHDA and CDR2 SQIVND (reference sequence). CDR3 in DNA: TGTGCCAGTAGTGACCGGGACAGGGATACTGAAGCTTTCTTT. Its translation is CASSDRDRDTEAFF. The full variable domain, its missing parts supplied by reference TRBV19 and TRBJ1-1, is DGGITQSPKYLFRKEGQNVTLSCEQNLNHDAMYWYRQDPGQGLRLIYYSQIVNDFQKGDIAEGYSVSREKKESFPLTVTSAQKNPTAFYLCASSDRDRDTEAFFGQGTRLTVV.

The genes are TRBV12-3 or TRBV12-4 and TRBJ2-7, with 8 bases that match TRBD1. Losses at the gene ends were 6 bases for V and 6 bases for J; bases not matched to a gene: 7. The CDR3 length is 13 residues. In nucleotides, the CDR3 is TGTGCCAGCAGCCGTGGACAGGGCTTCGAGCAGTACTTC. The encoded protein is CASSRGQGFEQYF.

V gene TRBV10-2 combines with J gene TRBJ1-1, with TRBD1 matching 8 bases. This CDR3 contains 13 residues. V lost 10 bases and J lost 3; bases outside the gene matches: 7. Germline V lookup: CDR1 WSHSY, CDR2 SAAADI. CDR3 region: CATTGQDYTEAFF. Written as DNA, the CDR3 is TGCGCCACGACGGGACAGGACTACACTGAAGCTTTCTTT.

DNA for the CDR3: TGTGCCAGCACCACCTCGGTGATCCCCCAGCATTTT. The encoded protein is CASTTSVIPQHF. The chain combines TRBV28 with TRBJ1-5; D remains unclear. Trimming removed 7 bases at V and 10 bases at J, with 14 bases between. This CDR3 has 12 amino acids. Germline CDR1 MDHEN, CDR2 SYDVKM.

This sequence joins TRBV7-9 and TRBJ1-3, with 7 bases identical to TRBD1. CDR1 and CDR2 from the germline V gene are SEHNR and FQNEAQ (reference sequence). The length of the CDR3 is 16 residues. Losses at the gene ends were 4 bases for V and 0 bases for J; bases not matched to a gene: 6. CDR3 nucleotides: TGTGCCAGCAGCTCCCCGGGACAGATCTCTGGAAACACCATATATTTT. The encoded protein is CASSSPGQISGNTIYF.

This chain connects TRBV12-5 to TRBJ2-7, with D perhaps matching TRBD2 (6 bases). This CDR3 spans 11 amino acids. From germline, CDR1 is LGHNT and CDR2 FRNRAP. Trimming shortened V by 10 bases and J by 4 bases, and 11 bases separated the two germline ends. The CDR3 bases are TGTGCTACTGGGGACTTTTACGAGCAGTACTTC. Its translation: CATGDFYEQYF.

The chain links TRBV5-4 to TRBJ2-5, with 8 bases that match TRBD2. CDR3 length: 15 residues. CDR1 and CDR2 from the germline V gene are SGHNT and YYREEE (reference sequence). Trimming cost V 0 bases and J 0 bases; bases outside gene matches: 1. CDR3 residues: CASSLGTSYQETQYF. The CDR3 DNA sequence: TGTGCCAGCAGCTTGGGGACTAGCTACCAAGAGACCCAGTACTTC.

The CDR3 loop is CAISESAVGPSTNEKLFF. The CDR3 DNA follows: TGTGCCATCAGTGAGAGTGCCGTGGGCCCATCAACTAATGAAAAACTGTTTTTT. V and J are TRBV10-3 and TRBJ1-4; no definite D call. Germline V CDR1 and CDR2: ENHRY, SYGVKD. The CDR3 length is 18 residues. Trimming took off 2 bases at V and 0 bases at J, with 16 bases between the two ends.

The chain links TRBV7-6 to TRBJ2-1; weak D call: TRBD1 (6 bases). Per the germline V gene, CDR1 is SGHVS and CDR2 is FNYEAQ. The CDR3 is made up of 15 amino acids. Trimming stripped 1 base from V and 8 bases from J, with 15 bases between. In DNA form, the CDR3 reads TGTGCCAGCAGCTTAGTGTGGGGGCCCGGGGATGAGCAGTTCTTC. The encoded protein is CASSLVWGPGDEQFF.

The CDR3 region is CASSEGRRQNTGELFF. CDR3 coding DNA: TGCGCCAGCAGTGAAGGCCGGCGGCAGAACACCGGGGAGCTGTTTTTT. The rearrangement links TRBV10-2 to TRBJ2-2; D is undetermined. Germline lookup yields CDR1 WSHSY and CDR2 SAAADI. The CDR3 totals 16 residues. Trimming stripped 3 bases from V and 1 base from J, with 12 bases between.

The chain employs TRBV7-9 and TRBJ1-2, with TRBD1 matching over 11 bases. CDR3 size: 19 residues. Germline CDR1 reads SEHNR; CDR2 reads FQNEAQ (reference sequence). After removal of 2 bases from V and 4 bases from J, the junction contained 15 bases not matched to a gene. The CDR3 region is CASSLSFFADRGRGYGYTF. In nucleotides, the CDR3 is TGTGCCAGCAGCTTAAGTTTCTTCGCGGACAGGGGGCGAGGCTATGGCTACACCTTC.

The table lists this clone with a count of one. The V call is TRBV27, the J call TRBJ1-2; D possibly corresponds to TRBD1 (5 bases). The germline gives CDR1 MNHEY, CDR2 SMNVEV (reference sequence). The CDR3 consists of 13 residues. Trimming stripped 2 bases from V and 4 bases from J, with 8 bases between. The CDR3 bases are TGTGCCAGCAGTTTAAGTGACAGCTATGGCTACACCTTC. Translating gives CASSLSDSYGYTF.